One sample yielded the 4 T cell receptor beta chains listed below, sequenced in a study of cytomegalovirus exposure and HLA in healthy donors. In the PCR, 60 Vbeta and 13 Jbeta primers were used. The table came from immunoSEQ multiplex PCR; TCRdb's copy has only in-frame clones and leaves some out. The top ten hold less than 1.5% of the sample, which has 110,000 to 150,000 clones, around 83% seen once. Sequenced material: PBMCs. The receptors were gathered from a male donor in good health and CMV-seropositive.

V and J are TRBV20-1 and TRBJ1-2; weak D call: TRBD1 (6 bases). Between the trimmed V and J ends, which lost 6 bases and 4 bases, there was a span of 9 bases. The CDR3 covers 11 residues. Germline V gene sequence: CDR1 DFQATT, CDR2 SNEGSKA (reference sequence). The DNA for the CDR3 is TGCAGTGCAGCGACAGGCTATGGCTACACCTTC. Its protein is CSAATGYGYTF.

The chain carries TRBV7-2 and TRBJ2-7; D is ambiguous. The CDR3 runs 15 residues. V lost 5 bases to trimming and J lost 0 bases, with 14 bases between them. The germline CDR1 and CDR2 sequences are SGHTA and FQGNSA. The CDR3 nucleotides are TGTGCCAGCAGCCCCCACGCGCCGCCCTCCTACGAGCAGTACTTC. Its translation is CASSPHAPPSYEQYF.

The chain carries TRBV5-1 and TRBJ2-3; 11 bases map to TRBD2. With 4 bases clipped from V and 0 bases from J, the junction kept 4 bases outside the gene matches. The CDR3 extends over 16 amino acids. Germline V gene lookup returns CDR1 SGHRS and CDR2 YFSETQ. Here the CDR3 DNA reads TGCGCCAGCAGCCTAGGGACTAGCGGCAGCACAGATACGCAGTATTTT. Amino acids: CASSLGTSGSTDTQYF.

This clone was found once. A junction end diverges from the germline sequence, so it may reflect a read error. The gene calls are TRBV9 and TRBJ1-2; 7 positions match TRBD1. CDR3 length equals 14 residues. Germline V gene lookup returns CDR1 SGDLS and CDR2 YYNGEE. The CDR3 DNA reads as TGTGCCAGCAGCTTAACAGGGGACCACTATGGCTACCCCTTC. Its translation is CASSLTGDHYGYPF. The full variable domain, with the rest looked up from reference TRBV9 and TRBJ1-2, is DSGVTQTPKHLITATGQRVTLRCSPRSGDLSVYWYQQSLDQGLQFLIQYYNGEERAKGNILERFSAQQFPDLHSELNLSSLELGDSALYFCASSLTGDHYGYPFGSGTRLTVV.